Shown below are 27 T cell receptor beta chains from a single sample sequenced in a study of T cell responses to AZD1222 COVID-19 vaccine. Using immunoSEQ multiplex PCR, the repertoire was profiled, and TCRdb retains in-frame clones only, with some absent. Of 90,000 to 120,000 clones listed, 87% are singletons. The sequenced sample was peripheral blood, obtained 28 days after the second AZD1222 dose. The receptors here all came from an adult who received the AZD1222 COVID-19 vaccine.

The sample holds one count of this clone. The CDR3 nucleotides are TGCGCCAGCAGCCCGGACAGGGACACTGAAGCTTTCTTT. It codes for CASSPDRDTEAFF. The gene calls are TRBV5-1 and TRBJ1-1, with TRBD1 identical over 8 bases. V gave up 4 bases and J gave up 3 bases; unmatched junction bases: 2. The CDR3 covers 13 residues. Germline V gives CDR1 SGHRS, CDR2 YFSETQ.

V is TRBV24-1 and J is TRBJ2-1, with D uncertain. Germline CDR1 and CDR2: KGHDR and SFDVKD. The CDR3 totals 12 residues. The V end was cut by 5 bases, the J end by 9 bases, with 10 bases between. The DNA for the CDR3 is TGTGCCACCAGTGCCCGGTTGGGTGAGCAGTTCTTC. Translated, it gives CATSARLGEQFF.

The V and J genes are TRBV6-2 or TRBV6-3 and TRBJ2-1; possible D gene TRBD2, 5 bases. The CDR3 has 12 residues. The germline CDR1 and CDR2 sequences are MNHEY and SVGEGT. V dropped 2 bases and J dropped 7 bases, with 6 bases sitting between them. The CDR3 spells CASSYGGNEQFF. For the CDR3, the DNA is TGTGCCAGCAGTTACGGCGGGAATGAGCAGTTCTTC.

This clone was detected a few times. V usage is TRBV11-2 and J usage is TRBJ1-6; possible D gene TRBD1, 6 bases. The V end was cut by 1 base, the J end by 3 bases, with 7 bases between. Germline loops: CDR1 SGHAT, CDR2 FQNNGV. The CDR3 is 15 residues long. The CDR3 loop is CASSLVQGYNSPLHF. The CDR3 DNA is TGTGCCAGCAGCTTAGTACAGGGCTATAATTCACCCCTCCACTTT. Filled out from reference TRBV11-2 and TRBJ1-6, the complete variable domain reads EAGVAQSPRYKIIEKRQSVAFWCNPISGHATLYWYQQILGQGPKLLIQFQNNGVVDDSQLPKDRFSAERLKGVDSTLKIQPAKLEDSAVYLCASSLVQGYNSPLHFGNGTRLTVT.

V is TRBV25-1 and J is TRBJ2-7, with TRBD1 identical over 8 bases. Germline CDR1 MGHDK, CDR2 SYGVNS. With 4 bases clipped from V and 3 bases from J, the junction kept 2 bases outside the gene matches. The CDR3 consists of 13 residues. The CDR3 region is CASSAGQVYEQYF. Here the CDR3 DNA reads TGTGCCAGCAGTGCGGGACAGGTCTACGAGCAGTACTTC.

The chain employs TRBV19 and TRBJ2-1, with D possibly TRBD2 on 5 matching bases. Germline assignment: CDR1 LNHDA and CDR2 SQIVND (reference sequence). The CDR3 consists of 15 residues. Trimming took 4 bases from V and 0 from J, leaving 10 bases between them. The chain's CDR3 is CASSTRESSYNEQFF. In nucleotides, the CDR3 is TGTGCCAGTAGTACGAGGGAGAGCTCCTACAATGAGCAGTTCTTC.

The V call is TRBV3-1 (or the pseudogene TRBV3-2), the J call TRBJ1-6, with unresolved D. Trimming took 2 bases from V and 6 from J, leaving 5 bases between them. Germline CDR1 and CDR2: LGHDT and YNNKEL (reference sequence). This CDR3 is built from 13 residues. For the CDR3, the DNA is TGTGCCAGCAGCCAATCCCTTAATTCACCCCTCCACTTT. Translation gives CASSQSLNSPLHF.

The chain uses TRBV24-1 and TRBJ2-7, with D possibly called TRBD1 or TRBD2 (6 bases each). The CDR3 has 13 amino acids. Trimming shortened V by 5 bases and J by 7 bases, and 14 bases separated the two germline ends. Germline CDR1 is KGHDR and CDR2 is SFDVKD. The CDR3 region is CATSVGGEGEQYF. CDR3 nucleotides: TGTGCCACCAGTGTCGGGGGCGAAGGTGAGCAGTACTTC.

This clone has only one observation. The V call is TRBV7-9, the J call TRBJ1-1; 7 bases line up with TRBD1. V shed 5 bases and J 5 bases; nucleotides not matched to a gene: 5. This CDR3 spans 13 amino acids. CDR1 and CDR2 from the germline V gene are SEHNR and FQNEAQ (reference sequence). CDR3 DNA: TGTGCCAGCAGCGTCAGGGGGTTGACTGAAGCTTTCTTT. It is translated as CASSVRGLTEAFF.

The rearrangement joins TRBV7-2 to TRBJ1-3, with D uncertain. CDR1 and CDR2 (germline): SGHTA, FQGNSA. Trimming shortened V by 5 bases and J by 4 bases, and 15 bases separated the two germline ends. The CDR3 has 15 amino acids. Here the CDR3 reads CASSRRAGIGNTIYF. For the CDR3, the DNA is TGTGCCAGCAGCAGAAGGGCGGGGATCGGAAACACCATATATTTT.

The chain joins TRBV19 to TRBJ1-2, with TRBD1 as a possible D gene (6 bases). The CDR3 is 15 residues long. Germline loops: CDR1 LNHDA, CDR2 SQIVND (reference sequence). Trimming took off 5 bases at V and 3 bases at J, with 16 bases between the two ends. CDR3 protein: CASSARQRGYYGYTF. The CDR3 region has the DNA TGTGCCAGTAGTGCGAGACAGAGGGGGTACTATGGCTACACCTTC. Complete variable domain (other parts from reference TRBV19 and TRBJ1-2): DGGITQSPKYLFRKEGQNVTLSCEQNLNHDAMYWYRQDPGQGLRLIYYSQIVNDFQKGDIAEGYSVSREKKESFPLTVTSAQKNPTAFYLCASSARQRGYYGYTFGSGTRLTVV.

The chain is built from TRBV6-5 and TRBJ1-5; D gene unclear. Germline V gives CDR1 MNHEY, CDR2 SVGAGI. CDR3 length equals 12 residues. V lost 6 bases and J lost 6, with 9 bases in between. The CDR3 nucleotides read TGTGCCAGCAGGACGTGGGGTCAGCCCCAGCATTTT. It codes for CASRTWGQPQHF.

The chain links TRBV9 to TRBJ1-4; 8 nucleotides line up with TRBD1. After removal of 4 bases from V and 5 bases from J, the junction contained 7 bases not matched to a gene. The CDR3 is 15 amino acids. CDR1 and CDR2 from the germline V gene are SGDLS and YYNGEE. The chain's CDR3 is CASSPRRDRNEKLFF. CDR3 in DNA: TGTGCCAGCAGCCCCCGTCGGGACAGGAATGAAAAACTGTTTTTT.

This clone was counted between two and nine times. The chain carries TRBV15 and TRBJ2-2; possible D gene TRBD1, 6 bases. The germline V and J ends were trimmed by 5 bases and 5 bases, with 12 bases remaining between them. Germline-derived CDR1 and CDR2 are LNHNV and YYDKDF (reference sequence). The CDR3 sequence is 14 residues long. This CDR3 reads CATSQGRRTGELFF. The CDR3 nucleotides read TGTGCCACCAGCCAGGGGCGAAGGACCGGGGAGCTGTTTTTT.

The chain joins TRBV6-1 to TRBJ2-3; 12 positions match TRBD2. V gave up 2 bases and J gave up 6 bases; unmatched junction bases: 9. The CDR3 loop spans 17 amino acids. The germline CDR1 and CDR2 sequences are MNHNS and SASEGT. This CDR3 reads CASSERFPSGGADTQYF. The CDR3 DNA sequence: TGTGCCAGCAGTGAACGATTCCCTAGCGGGGGGGCGGATACGCAGTATTTT.

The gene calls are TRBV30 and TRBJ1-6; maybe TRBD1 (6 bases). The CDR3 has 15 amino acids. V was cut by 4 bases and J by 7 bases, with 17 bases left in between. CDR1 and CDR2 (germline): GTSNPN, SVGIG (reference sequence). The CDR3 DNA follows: TGTGCCTGGAACTTTGCAGGGGCACGGAATTCACCCCTCCACTTT. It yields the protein CAWNFAGARNSPLHF.

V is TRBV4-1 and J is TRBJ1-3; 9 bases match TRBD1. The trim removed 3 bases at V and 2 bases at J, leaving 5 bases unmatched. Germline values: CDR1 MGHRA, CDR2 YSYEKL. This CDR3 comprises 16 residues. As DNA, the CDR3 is TGCGCCAGCAGCCAGTGGACAGGGGTCACTGGAAACACCATATATTTT. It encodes CASSQWTGVTGNTIYF.

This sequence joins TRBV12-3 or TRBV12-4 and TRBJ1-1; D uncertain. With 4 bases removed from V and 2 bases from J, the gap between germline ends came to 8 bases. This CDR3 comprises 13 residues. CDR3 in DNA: TGTGCCAGCAGTTCGACACCCAACACTGAAGCTTTCTTT. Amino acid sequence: CASSSTPNTEAFF.

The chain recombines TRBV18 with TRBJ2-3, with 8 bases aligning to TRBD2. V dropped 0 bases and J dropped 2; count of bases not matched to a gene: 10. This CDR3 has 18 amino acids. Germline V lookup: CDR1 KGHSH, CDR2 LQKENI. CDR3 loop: CASSPPAGGGRFTDTQYF. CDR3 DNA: TGTGCCAGCTCACCACCAGCGGGCGGGGGGCGATTCACAGATACGCAGTATTTT.

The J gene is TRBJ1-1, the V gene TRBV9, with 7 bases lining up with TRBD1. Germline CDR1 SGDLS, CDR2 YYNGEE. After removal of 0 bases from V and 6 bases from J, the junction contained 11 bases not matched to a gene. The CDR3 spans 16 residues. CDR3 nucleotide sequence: TGTGCCAGCAGCGTAGGACACAGGGGTGGAGGGGCTGAAGCTTTCTTT. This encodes CASSVGHRGGGAEAFF.

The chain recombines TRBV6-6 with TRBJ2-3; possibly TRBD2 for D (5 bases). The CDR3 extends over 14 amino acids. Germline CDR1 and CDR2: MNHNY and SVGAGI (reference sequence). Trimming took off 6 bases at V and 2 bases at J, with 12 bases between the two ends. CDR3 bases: TGTGCCAGCAGCCCAGGACTGACCACAGATACGCAGTATTTT. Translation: CASSPGLTTDTQYF.

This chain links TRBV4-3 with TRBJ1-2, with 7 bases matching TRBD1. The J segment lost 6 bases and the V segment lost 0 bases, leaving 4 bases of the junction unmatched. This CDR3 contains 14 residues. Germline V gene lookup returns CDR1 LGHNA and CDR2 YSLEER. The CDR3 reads CASSQETGRHGYTF. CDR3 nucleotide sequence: TGCGCCAGCAGCCAAGAGACAGGGAGGCATGGCTACACCTTC.

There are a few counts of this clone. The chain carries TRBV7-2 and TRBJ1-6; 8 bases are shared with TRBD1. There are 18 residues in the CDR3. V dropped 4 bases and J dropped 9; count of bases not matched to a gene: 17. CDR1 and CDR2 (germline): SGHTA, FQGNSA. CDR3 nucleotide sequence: TGTGCCAGCAGCTGGGGGGCAGGGGGCCTGTCTTCAGGTTCACCCCTCCACTTT. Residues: CASSWGAGGLSSGSPLHF.

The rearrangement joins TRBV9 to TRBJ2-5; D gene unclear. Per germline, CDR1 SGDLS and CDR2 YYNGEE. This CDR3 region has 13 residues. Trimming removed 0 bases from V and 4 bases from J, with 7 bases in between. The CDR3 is CASSVVETETQYF. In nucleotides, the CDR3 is TGTGCCAGCAGCGTAGTGGAAACAGAGACCCAGTACTTC.

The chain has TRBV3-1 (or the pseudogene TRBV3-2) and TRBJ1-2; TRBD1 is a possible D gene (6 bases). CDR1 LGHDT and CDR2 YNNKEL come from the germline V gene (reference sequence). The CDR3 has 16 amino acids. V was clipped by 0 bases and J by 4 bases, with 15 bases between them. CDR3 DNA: TGTGCCAGCAGCCAAGATCAAGGGGGACACCTCTATGGCTACACCTTC. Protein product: CASSQDQGGHLYGYTF.

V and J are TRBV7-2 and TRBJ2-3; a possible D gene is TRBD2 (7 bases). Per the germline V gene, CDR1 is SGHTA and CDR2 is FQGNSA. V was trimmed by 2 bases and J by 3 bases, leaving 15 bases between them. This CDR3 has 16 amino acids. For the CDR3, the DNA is TGTGCCAGCAGCTTACGGGGGGCGAGTTGGACAGATACGCAGTATTTT. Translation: CASSLRGASWTDTQYF.

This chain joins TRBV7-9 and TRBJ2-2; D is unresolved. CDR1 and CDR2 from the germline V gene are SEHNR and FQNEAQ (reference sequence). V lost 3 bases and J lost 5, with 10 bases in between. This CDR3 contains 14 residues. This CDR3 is CASSFGSQTGELFF. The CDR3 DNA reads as TGTGCCAGCAGCTTCGGATCACAGACCGGGGAGCTGTTTTTT.